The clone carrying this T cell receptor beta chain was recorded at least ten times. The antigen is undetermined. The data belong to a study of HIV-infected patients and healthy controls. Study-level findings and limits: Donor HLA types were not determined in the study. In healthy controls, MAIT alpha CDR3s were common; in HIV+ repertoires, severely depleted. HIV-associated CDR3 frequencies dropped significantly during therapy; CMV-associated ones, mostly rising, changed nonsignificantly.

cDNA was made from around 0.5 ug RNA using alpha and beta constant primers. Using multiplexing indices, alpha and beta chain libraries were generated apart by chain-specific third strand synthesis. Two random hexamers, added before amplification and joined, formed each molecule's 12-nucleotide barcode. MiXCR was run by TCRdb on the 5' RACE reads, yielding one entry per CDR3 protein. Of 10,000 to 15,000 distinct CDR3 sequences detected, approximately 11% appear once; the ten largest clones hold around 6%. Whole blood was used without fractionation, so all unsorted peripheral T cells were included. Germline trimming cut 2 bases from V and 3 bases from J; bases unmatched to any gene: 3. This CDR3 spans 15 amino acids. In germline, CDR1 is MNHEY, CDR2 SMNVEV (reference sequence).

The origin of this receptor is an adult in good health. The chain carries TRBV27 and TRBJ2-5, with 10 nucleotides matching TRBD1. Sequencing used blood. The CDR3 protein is CASSLPGQGKETQYF. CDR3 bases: TGTGCCAGCAGTTTACCGGGACAGGGGAAAGAGACCCAGTACTTC.